This T cell receptor (beta chain) was documented in a study of T cells in Graves' hyperthyroidism and ophthalmopathy. Study in general: Staff took peripheral blood when the initial diagnosis was made, before any treatment began. Study results and caveats: The model forecast ophthalmopathy, anticipating it by a median around 6.5 months before onset.

The CDR3 runs 14 residues. Germline CDR1 reads SGDLS; CDR2 reads YYNGEE. V lost 0 bases and J 0 bases, leaving 5 bases between the germline ends. Thyroid ultrasound, orbital computed tomography, clinical symptoms, and serum thyroxine and TRAb underpinned diagnoses. This clonotype was seen only a few times. The antigen is not known. The investigators amplified TCR beta CDR3 regions from RNA transcripts. A first-round RT-PCR of the TCR CDR3 used the HTBI primer set. Each CDR3 protein is one row after TCRdb ran MiXCR on the multiplex PCR reads. The data contain around 520,000 distinct CDR3 sequences, 11% to 15% of them singletons.

The chain couples TRBV9 to TRBJ2-3, with a weak D call TRBD1 (5 bases). This receptor was obtained from a woman in her thirties or forties with Graves' hyperthyroidism. What was sequenced was blood. This chain's CDR3 is CASSVDRSTDTQYF. The CDR3 DNA sequence: TGTGCCAGCAGCGTAGACAGGAGCACAGATACGCAGTATTTT.